Listed below are T cell receptor beta chains from one sample, sequenced in a study of CD8 T cells in Susac syndrome. TCRdb fed the immunoSEQ multiplex PCR reads into MiXCR, producing one record per CDR3 protein. The sample holds around 270,000 distinct CDR3 sequences; approximately 85% are singletons and the top ten take roughly 0.22%. The sample consisted of CD8+ T cells from PBMCs. The receptors derive from a human donor with multiple sclerosis. CDR3s leave out the opening cysteine and the closing phenylalanine or tryptophan. A D gene is named only where the DNA matches it firmly.

D gene: -
V gene: TRBV12-3/TRBV12-4
CDR3 protein: ASSLGHRTEAF

D gene: TRBD1
V gene: TRBV28
CDR3 protein: ASSLKTGGYEQY

D gene: TRBD2
V gene: TRBV4-3
CDR3 protein: ASSHKSTREREVVGELF

D gene: TRBD1
V gene: TRBV6-5
CDR3 protein: ASSPGQGGTYEQY

D gene: TRBD1
V gene: TRBV20-1
CDR3 protein: SARDHRDRDRYT

D gene: -
V gene: TRBV29-1
CDR3 protein: SVSSAELIYGYT

D gene: -
V gene: TRBV9
CDR3 protein: ASGLAGDPMNTEAF

D gene: -
V gene: TRBV4-1
CDR3 protein: ASSQDGGGTYNEQF

D gene: TRBD1
V gene: TRBV5-4
CDR3 protein: ASRHGQGTSNEQY

D gene: -
V gene: TRBV6-5
CDR3 protein: ASGSTGADSYNEQF

D gene: -
V gene: TRBV28
CDR3 protein: ASNNTPGPTNQPQH

D gene: -
V gene: TRBV28
CDR3 protein: ASRELRSSYEQY

D gene: TRBD1
V gene: TRBV11-2
CDR3 protein: ASSFSQGESYGYT

D gene: TRBD2
V gene: TRBV6-5
CDR3 protein: ASSSGTSEGLEQF

D gene: TRBD1
V gene: TRBV4-1
CDR3 protein: ASSPEGQTNEKLF

D gene: -
V gene: TRBV27
CDR3 protein: ASSFQGRELF

D gene: -
V gene: TRBV28
CDR3 protein: ASSDTTLNSAKNIQY

D gene: TRBD2
V gene: TRBV4-2
CDR3 protein: ASSFDTSGSSPEQY

D gene: -
V gene: TRBV7-9
CDR3 protein: ASSLSPTVTDEKLF

D gene: -
V gene: TRBV7-9
CDR3 protein: ASSRAWFTQY

D gene: TRBD1
V gene: TRBV7-2
CDR3 protein: ASSSLGQGANNEQF

D gene: TRBD2
V gene: TRBV28
CDR3 protein: ASNLAGTSYEQY

D gene: -
V gene: TRBV5-4
CDR3 protein: ASTLPAGEQY

D gene: -
V gene: TRBV5-1
CDR3 protein: ASKSLGETQY

D gene: TRBD2
V gene: TRBV9
CDR3 protein: ASSVGPSGEQF

D gene: -
V gene: TRBV6-2/TRBV6-3
CDR3 protein: ASSYGGSYNEQF

D gene: -
V gene: TRBV6-5
CDR3 protein: ASRRRDEQIYEQY

D gene: -
V gene: TRBV3-1
CDR3 protein: ASSQERGGRSEQF

D gene: TRBD1
V gene: TRBV7-9
CDR3 protein: ASSLSTTGGKEGYT

D gene: -
V gene: TRBV19
CDR3 protein: ASSPLRDLEDTQY

D gene: -
V gene: TRBV4-3
CDR3 protein: ASSQADGPSYEQY

D gene: -
V gene: TRBV27
CDR3 protein: ASSLLGINTGELF

D gene: TRBD1
V gene: TRBV29-1
CDR3 protein: SVRTGATYEQY

D gene: -
V gene: TRBV29-1
CDR3 protein: SVVRANTEAF

D gene: -
V gene: TRBV7-8
CDR3 protein: ASSLAGVLADTQY

D gene: -
V gene: TRBV2
CDR3 protein: ARSGGKGPQETQY

D gene: -
V gene: TRBV4-3
CDR3 protein: ASSQDGGYGNTIY

D gene: TRBD1
V gene: TRBV30
CDR3 protein: AWDPGTGGTEAF

D gene: -
V gene: TRBV4-3
CDR3 protein: ASSQEREGAGNTIY

D gene: TRBD2
V gene: TRBV20-1
CDR3 protein: SARDGLALNTGELF